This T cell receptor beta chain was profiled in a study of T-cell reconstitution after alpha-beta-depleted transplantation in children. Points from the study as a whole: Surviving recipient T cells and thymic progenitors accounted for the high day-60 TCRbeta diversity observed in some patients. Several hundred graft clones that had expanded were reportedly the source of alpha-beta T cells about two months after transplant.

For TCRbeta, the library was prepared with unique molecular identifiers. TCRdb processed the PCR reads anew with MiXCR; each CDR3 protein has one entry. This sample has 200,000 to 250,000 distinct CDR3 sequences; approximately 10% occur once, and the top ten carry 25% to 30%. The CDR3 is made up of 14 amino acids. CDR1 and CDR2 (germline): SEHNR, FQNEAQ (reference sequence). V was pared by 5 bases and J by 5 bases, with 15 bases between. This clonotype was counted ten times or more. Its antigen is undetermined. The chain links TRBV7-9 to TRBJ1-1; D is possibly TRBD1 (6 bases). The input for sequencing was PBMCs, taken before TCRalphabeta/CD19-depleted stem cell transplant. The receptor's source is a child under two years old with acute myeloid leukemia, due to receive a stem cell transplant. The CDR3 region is CASSLLQGGTEAFF. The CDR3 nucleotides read TGTGCCAGCAGCCTCCTACAGGGTGGGACTGAAGCTTTCTTT.